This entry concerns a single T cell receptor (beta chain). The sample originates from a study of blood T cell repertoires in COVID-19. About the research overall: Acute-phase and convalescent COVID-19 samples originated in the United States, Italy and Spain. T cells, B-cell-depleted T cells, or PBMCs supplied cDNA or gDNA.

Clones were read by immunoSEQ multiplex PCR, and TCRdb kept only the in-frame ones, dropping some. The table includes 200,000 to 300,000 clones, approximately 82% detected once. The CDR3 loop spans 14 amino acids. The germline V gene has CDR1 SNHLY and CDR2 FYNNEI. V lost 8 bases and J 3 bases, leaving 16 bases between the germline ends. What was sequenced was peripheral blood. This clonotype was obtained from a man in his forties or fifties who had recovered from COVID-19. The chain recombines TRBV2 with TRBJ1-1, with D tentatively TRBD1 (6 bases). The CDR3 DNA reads TGTGCCAGCGGCGCCTCGCGGGGGCACACTGAAGCTTTCTTT. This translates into CASGASRGHTEAFF.